These 5 T cell receptor beta chains were all obtained from the same sample, sequenced in a study of blood T cell repertoires in COVID-19. The data were produced by immunoSEQ multiplex PCR, yet TCRdb's version contains in-frame clones alone and is incomplete. The table lists 85,000 to 130,000 clones, 75% to 90% of them singletons. Sequencing was performed on peripheral blood. These receptors were collected from a man in his sixties with acute or convalescent COVID-19.

The V and J genes are TRBV29-1 and TRBJ2-1; D call uncertain. CDR3 length: 15 residues. The V gene's germline CDR1 is SQVTM and CDR2 ANQGSEA. V was cut by 4 bases and J by 6 bases, with 19 bases left in between. CDR3 bases: TGCAGCGTTGGTTCTCGAGGTCCTCCGCTCAATGAGCAGTTCTTC. This sequence encodes CSVGSRGPPLNEQFF.

The CDR3 DNA reads as TGTGCCAGCTCACCATTCGAGGGGGAAATGGCTGAAGCTTTCTTT. Protein: CASSPFEGEMAEAFF. This sequence joins TRBV18 and TRBJ1-1; TRBD1 is a possible D gene (6 bases). CDR1 is KGHSH and CDR2 is LQKENI in the germline V gene. With 2 bases removed from V and 6 bases from J, the gap between germline ends came to 16 bases. The CDR3 sequence is 15 residues long.

V usage is TRBV7-2 and J usage is TRBJ1-1, with D uncertain. Between the trimmed V and J ends, which lost 2 bases and 2 bases, there was a span of 3 bases. This CDR3 is 12 amino acids long. Per germline, CDR1 SGHTA and CDR2 FQGNSA. CDR3 protein: CASSLINTEAFF. In DNA, the CDR3 is TGTGCCAGCAGCTTAATAAACACTGAAGCTTTCTTT.

This clone was recorded at least ten times. The chain is built from TRBV3-1 (or the pseudogene TRBV3-2) and TRBJ1-2, with D possibly TRBD1 on 6 matching bases. Germline-derived CDR1 and CDR2 are LGHDT and YNNKEL (reference sequence). V gave up 1 base and J gave up 5 bases, with 11 bases separating them. CDR3 size: 14 residues. CDR3 nucleotides: TGTGCCAGCAGCCAAGGAACAGGGCGGTATGGCTACACCTTC. This codes for CASSQGTGRYGYTF.

The chain uses TRBV5-1 and TRBJ2-3, with 10 bases fitting TRBD2. CDR3 length: 17 amino acids. V shed 4 bases, J shed 0 bases, and the junction held 8 bases outside the gene matches. Germline V CDR1 and CDR2: SGHRS, YFSETQ. CDR3 amino acids: CASSRTSGAPSTDTQYF. The CDR3 coding sequence is TGCGCCAGCAGCCGGACTAGCGGAGCCCCTAGCACAGATACGCAGTATTTT.